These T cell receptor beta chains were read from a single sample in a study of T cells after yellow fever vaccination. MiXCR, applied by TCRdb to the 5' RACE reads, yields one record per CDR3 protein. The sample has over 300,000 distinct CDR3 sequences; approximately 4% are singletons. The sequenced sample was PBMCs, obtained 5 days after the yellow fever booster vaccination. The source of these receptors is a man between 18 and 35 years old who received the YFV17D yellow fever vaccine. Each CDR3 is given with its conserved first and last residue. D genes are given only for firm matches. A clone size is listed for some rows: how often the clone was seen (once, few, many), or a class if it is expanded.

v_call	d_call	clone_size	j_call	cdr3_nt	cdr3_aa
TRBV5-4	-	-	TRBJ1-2	TGTGCCAGCAGCTGGGGGGACTATGGCTACACCTTC	CASSWGDYGYTF
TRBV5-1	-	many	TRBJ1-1	TGCGCCAGCAGCCCGTACGGGGTGAACACTGAAGCTTTCTTT	CASSPYGVNTEAFF
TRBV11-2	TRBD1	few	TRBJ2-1	TGTGCCAGCAGCCCCCGGGACAGGGTGTATAATGAGCAGTTCTTC	CASSPRDRVYNEQFF
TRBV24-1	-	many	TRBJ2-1	TGTGCCACCACAGACCACAGCTCCTACAATGAGCAGTTCTTC	CATTDHSSYNEQFF
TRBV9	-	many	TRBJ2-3	TGTGCCAGCAGCGTAGACAGCTATAGCACAGATACGCAGTATTTT	CASSVDSYSTDTQYF
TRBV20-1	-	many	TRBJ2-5	TGCAGTGCCTTACAGGGTTCTGCGACCCAGTACTTC	CSALQGSATQYF
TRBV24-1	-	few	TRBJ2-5	TGTGCCACCAGTGATTTCAGGCAGACCCAGTACTTC	CATSDFRQTQYF
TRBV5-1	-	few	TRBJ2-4	TGCGCCAGCAGCTTGGAGGGGCTGGAAAACATTCAGTACTTC	CASSLEGLENIQYF
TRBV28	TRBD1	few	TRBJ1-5	TGTGCCAGCAGTTTAGGTGGACAGGGGGTGAATCAGCCCCAGCATTTT	CASSLGGQGVNQPQHF
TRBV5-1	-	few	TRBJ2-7	TGCGCCAGCAGCTCGGAGGGAAATTTCGAGTACGAGCAGTACTTC	CASSSEGNFEYEQYF
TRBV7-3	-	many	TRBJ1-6	TGTGCCAGCAGCTTAGAACCACTCTATAATTCACCCCTCCACTTT	CASSLEPLYNSPLHF
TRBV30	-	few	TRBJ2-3	TGTGCCTGGAGTGTAGAGGGGGGAAGTCCAGATACGCAGTATTTT	CAWSVEGGSPDTQYF
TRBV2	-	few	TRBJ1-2	TGTGCCAGCAGGGTGAGAGTTAACTATGGCTACACCTTC	CASRVRVNYGYTF
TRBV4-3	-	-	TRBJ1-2	TGCGCCAGCAGCCAAGATTCAGTTTCCCACTATGGCTACACCTTC	CASSQDSVSHYGYTF
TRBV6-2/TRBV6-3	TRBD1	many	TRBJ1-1	TGTGCCAGCACCCCGACAGGGGCAAAAACTGAAGCTTTCTTT	CASTPTGAKTEAFF
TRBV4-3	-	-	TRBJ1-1	TGCGCCAGCAGCCAAAGTAGGAACACTGAAGCTTTCTTT	CASSQSRNTEAFF
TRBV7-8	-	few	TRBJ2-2	TGTGCCAGCAGCCCCCGCGGGATCGGGGAGCTGTTTTTT	CASSPRGIGELFF
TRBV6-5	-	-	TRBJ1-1	TGTGCCAGCATCCTTACGGGGCGTGGCACTGAAGCTTTCTTT	CASILTGRGTEAFF
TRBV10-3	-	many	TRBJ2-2	TGTGCCATCAGTGGGGCAGGAACGAACACCGGGGAGCTGTTTTTT	CAISGAGTNTGELFF
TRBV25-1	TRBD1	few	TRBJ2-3	TGTGCCAGCAGTGATGACAGGGGCGATAACACAGATACGCAGTATTTT	CASSDDRGDNTDTQYF
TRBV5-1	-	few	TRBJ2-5	TGCGCCAGCAGCTTGTCTCCAGTGCAAGAGACCCAGTACTTC	CASSLSPVQETQYF
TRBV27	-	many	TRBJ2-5	TGTGCCAGCAGTTTATCGTCTGCCGCATGGGCCCAGTACTTC	CASSLSSAAWAQYF
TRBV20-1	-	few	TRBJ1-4	TGCAGTGCTCCCGAAATTGGGCTGGGGGGTGAAAAACTGTTTTTT	CSAPEIGLGGEKLFF
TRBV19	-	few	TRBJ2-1	TGTGCCAGTAGTTTGACTATCGGAATTGACAATGAGCAGTTCTTC	CASSLTIGIDNEQFF
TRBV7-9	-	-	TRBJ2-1	TGTGCCAGCAGCTTAGTACGGCGAGCCCTCAGGGGAAATGAGCAGTTCTTC	CASSLVRRALRGNEQFF
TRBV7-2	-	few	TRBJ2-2	TGTGCCAGCAGCTTAGGGCTGGCAGGGATCACCGGGGAGCTGTTTTTT	CASSLGLAGITGELFF
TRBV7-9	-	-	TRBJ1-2	TGTGCCAGCAGCTTAGGGAACAGACCTAACTATGGCTACACCTTC	CASSLGNRPNYGYTF
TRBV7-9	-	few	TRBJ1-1	TGTGCCAGCAGCTTAGGCGCGTGGGGGGAAGCTTTCTTT	CASSLGAWGEAFF
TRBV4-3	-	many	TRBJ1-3	TGCGCCAGCAGCCAAGACACCGCCGCTGATGGAAACACCATATATTTT	CASSQDTAADGNTIYF
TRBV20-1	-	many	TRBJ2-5	TGCAGTGCTAGAGATAGGCTTCGGCTGGAGACCCAGTACTTC	CSARDRLRLETQYF
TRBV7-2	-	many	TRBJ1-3	TGTGCCAGCAGCGCCCAGAGCTCTGGAAACACCATATATTTT	CASSAQSSGNTIYF
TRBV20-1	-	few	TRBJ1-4	TGCAGTGCTTATACAGGGACTAATGAAAAACTGTTTTTT	CSAYTGTNEKLFF
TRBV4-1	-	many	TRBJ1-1	TGCGCCAGCAGCCAGACGGACACGTTGAACACTGAAGCTTTCTTT	CASSQTDTLNTEAFF
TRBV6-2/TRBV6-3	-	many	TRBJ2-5	TGTGCCAGCAGTTCCCGAACATACGGGACGGAGAAAGAGACCCAGTACTTC	CASSSRTYGTEKETQYF
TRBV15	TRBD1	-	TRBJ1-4	TGTGCCACCGGACAGGAGAATGAAAAACTGTTTTTT	CATGQENEKLFF
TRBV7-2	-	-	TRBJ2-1	TGTGCCAGCAGCTTAGTCTCCGACAGACTAAATGAGCAGTTCTTC	CASSLVSDRLNEQFF
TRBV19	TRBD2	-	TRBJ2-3	TGTGCCAGTAGTATTCCTAGCGGGGACCTCACAGATACGCAGTATTTT	CASSIPSGDLTDTQYF
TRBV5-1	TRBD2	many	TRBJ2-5	TGCGCCAGCAGCTTAGAGCGGGGGGTGCAAGAGACCCAGTACTTC	CASSLERGVQETQYF
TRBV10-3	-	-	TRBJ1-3	TGTGCCATCAGTGATTTCAGGGAAGCAGGAAACACCATATATTTT	CAISDFREAGNTIYF
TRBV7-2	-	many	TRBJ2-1	TGTGCCAGCAGCCCTCAGGGGCTCCTAACGGTTAGCTCCTACAATGAGCAGTTCTTC	CASSPQGLLTVSSYNEQFF
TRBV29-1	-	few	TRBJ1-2	TGCAGCGTGGTAATCGGACTTCCTCAGGACTATGGCTACACCTTC	CSVVIGLPQDYGYTF
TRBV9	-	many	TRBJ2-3	TGTGCCAGCAGTGGAGCTAGCACAGATACGCAGTATTTT	CASSGASTDTQYF
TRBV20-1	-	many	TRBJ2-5	TGCAGTGCTACAACCGGGACATCCGAAGAGACCCAGTACTTC	CSATTGTSEETQYF
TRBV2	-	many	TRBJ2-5	TGTGCCAGCGGACTGGCGGGGACCCAGTACTTC	CASGLAGTQYF
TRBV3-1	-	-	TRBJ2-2	TGTGCCAGCAGCCAGGACCAGAACACCGGGGAGCTGTTTTTT	CASSQDQNTGELFF
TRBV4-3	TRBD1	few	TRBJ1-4	TGCGCCAGCAGCCAGGAACGGCAGCGGGGACAGATACATGAAAAACTGTTTTTT	CASSQERQRGQIHEKLFF